This is a list of T cell receptor beta chains from one sample in a study of technical replicates of blood from a handful of donors. The assay was immunoSEQ multiplex PCR, and TCRdb's table has in-frame clones only and misses some. The sample lists 60,000 to 80,000 clones, roughly nine tenths occurring once. Sequenced material: T cells isolated from PBMCs. These TCRs come from a human donor in good health. Both conserved end residues are part of each CDR3. D genes are given only for firm matches. Size values are once, few and many counts, or a class for expanded clones, and some rows have none.

j_gene | v_gene | len | d_gene | abundance | CDR3aa | CDR3nt
TRBJ2-1 | TRBV5-4 | 13 | TRBD1 | . | CATQLQGANEQFF | TGTGCCACCCAATTACAGGGGGCCAATGAGCAGTTCTTC
TRBJ1-5 | TRBV28 | 13 | . | . | CASSLGERQPQHF | TGTGCCAGCAGTTTGGGAGAGCGGCAGCCCCAGCATTTT
TRBJ2-7 | TRBV11-3 | 16 | TRBD1 | once | CASSYRAGTGVYEQYF | TGTGCCAGCAGTTATCGCGCCGGGACAGGGGTCTACGAGCAGTACTTC
TRBJ2-3 | TRBV28 | 16 | TRBD2 | once | CASSRTGLAGTDTQYF | TGTGCCAGCAGTCGAACAGGACTAGCGGGCACAGATACGCAGTATTTT
TRBJ2-7 | TRBV6-1 | 15 | . | once | CASSRTGREIYEQYF | TGTGCCAGCAGTAGAACAGGGAGGGAGATCTACGAGCAGTACTTC
TRBJ1-2 | TRBV19 | 12 | . | . | CASSISGAGYTF | TGTGCCAGTAGTATCTCAGGGGCTGGCTACACCTTC
TRBJ1-2 | TRBV7-2 | 14 | . | once | CASSLEQALRGYTF | TGTGCCAGCAGCTTAGAACAGGCACTCCGCGGCTACACCTTC
TRBJ2-1 | TRBV28 | 15 | TRBD1 | . | CASSFPLQGASEQFF | TGTGCCAGCAGTTTCCCCTTACAGGGGGCCAGTGAGCAGTTCTTC
TRBJ2-7 | TRBV27 | 14 | TRBD2 | . | CASSLSGGSNEQYF | TGTGCCAGCAGTCTTAGCGGGGGGAGCAACGAGCAGTACTTC
TRBJ2-7 | TRBV4-1 | 17 | . | few | CASSQYFRQTETYEQYF | TGCGCCAGCAGCCAATATTTTCGACAGACCGAGACCTACGAGCAGTACTTC